This TCR beta chain comes out of a study of T cell repertoires in cytomegalovirus infection. Study context: TCR beta signatures that were public indicated CMV infection and matching HLA type. Study-level points and caveats: Clonotypes of TCR beta that were HLA-C-restricted and CMV-specific dominated the ex vivo response. Cumulative public TCR beta family frequency identified CMV carriers with the relevant HLA.

Germline V gene lookup returns CDR1 SGDLS and CDR2 YYNGEE. The V and J ends lost 0 bases and 7 bases, in that order; junction bases with no gene match: 5. CDR3 length: 15 amino acids. TCRdb recomputed calls from the reads with MiXCR, one row per CDR3 protein. The table includes some 350,000 distinct CDR3 sequences, roughly 18% detected once. As regards this clonotype: What it recognizes is unknown.

The V call is TRBV9, the J call TRBJ2-3; TRBD2 agrees at 10 bases. Sequenced material: PBMCs. The sequence was collected from a human donor in good health (CMV status not recorded). Some clones in this sample may be carry-over from other donors' samples. In DNA, the CDR3 is TGTGCCAGCAGCGTAGGTGATAGCGGGAGGAATACGCAGTATTTT. It encodes CASSVGDSGRNTQYF. Combining the CDR3 with reference TRBV9 and TRBJ2-3 gives the whole variable domain DSGVTQTPKHLITATGQRVTLRCSPRSGDLSVYWYQQSLDQGLQFLIQYYNGEERAKGNILERFSAQQFPDLHSELNLSSLELGDSALYFCASSVGDSGRNTQYFGPGTRLTVL.